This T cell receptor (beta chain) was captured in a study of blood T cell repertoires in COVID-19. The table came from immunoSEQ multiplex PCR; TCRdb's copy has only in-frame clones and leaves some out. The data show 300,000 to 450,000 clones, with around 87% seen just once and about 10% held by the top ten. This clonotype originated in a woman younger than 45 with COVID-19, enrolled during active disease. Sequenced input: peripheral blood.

The CDR3 nucleotides read TGTGCCAGCACTAGACTAGGGGGCACAGATACGCAGTATTTT. It codes for CASTRLGGTDTQYF. The rearrangement uses TRBV27 and TRBJ2-3; TRBD2 is a possible D gene (6 bases). Deletions cut 7 bases from V and 1 base from J, with 12 bases between. Per germline, CDR1 MNHEY and CDR2 SMNVEV (reference sequence). The CDR3 extends over 14 amino acids.